This T cell receptor (beta chain) was sequenced in a study of cytomegalovirus exposure and HLA in healthy donors. Study results and caveats: As a later analysis showed, several of the most significant clusters appeared to be linked to common viral pathogens.

Trimming at V came to 1 base and at J to 6 bases, leaving 12 bases not matched to a gene. CDR1 SGHAT and CDR2 FQNNGV come from the germline V gene. CDR3 length equals 17 residues. For this clone: Antigen specificity is unknown.

The PCR used 60 Vbeta and 13 Jbeta primers. Profiling relied on immunoSEQ multiplex PCR, and the TCRdb table lists in-frame clones only, not all of them. Found here are over 150,000 clones, approximately 82% of them singletons; the top ten hold around 4.6%. The clonotype was recovered from a male donor in good health and CMV-seronegative. The material sequenced was PBMCs. The rearrangement links TRBV11-2 to TRBJ1-2; 9 positions match TRBD1. CDR3 loop: CASSLAQGQGGKHGYTF. CDR3 nucleotides: TGTGCCAGCAGCTTAGCCCAGGGACAGGGAGGGAAGCATGGCTACACCTTC.